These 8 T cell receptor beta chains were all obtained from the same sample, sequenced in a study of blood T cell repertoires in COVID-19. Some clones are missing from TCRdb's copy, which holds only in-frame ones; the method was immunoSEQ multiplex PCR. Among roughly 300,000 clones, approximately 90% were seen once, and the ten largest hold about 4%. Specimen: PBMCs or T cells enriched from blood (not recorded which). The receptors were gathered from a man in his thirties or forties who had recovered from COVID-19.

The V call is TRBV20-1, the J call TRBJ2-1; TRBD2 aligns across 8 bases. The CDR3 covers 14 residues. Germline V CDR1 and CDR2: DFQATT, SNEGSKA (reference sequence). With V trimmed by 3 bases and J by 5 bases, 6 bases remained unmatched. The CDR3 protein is CSASRGGINNEQFF. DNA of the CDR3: TGCAGTGCTAGTCGGGGGGGAATTAACAATGAGCAGTTCTTC.

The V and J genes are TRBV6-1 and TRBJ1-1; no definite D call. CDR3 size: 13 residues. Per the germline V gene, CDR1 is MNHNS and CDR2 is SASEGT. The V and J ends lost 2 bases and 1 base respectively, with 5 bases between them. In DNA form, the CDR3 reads TGTGCCAGCAGTGAACTAGGGAACACTGAAGCTTTCTTT. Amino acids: CASSELGNTEAFF.

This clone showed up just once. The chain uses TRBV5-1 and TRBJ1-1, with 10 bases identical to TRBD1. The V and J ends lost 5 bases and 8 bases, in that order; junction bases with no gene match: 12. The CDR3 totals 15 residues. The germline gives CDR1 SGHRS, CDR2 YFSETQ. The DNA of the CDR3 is TGCGCCAGCAGTAACCCCGGGACAGGGGCCTTCGAAGCTTTCTTT. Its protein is CASSNPGTGAFEAFF.

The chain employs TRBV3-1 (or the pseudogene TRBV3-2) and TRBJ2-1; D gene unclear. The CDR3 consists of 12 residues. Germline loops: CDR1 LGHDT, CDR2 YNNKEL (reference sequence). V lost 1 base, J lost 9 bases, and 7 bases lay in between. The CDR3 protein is CASSQAPSEQFF. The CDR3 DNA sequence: TGTGCCAGCAGCCAAGCGCCGAGTGAGCAGTTCTTC.

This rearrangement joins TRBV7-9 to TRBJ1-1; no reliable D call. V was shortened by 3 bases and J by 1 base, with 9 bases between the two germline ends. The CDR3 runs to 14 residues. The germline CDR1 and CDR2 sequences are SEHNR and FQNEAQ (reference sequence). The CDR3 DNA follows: TGTGCCAGCAGCTTTAACTATGGGAACACTGAAGCTTTCTTT. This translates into CASSFNYGNTEAFF.

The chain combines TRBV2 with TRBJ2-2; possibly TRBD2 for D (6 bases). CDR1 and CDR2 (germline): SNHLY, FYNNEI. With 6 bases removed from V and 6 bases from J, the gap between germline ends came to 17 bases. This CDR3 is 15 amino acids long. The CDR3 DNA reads TGTGCCAGCAGGGGGCGGGGCAGGGAGGCCGGGGAGCTGTTTTTT. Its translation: CASRGRGREAGELFF.

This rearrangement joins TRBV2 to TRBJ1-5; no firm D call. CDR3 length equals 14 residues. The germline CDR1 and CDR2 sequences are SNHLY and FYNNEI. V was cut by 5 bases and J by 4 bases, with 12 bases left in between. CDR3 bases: TGTGCCAGCAGTAATGAAGTACAGAATCAGCCCCAGCATTTT. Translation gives CASSNEVQNQPQHF.

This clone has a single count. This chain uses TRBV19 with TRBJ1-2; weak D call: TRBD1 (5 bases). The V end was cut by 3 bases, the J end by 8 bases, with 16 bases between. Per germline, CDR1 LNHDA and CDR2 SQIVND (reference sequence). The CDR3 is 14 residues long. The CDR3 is CASSIFGQGHGYTF. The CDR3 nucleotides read TGTGCCAGTAGTATCTTCGGACAAGGTCACGGCTACACCTTC.